This TCR beta chain was found in a study of T cell responses to AZD1222 COVID-19 vaccine. The data were produced by immunoSEQ multiplex PCR, yet TCRdb's version contains in-frame clones alone and is incomplete. The data hold about 45,000 clones, with about 90% observed a single time. With respect to this clone: An end of the junction does not agree with germline; a read error may underlie this.

The specimen was peripheral blood, collected 28 days after the second AZD1222 dose. The sequence was collected from an adult who received the AZD1222 COVID-19 vaccine.

The CDR3 DNA reads TGTGCCAGCAGCCTCATCAGGGACATCTTGGACTTC. Translated, it gives CASSLIRDILDF. This chain connects TRBV6-5 to TRBJ2-7; possible D gene TRBD1, 6 bases. This CDR3 is 12 amino acids long. CDR1 is MNHEY and CDR2 is SVGAGI in the germline V gene.